The rows below give T cell receptor beta chains drawn from one sample of a study of T cells in narcolepsy. Here immunoSEQ multiplex PCR was the method, and the copy in TCRdb shows in-frame clones only, minus some. The repertoire consists of approximately 35,000 clones, with 87% occurring once and the leading ten covering over 0.65%. Material for sequencing was CD45RA- memory CD4+ T cells from PBMCs. Receptor source: a human donor with narcolepsy. Each CDR3 is given with its conserved first and last residue. D genes are given only for firm matches. A clone size is listed for some rows: how often the clone was seen (once, few, many), or a class if it is expanded.

clone_size d_call j_call v_call cdr3_aa cdr3_nt
NA NA TRBJ1-1 TRBV4-3 CASSQGVSMNTEAFF TGCGCCAGCAGCCAAGGGGTCTCTATGAACACTGAAGCTTTCTTT
NA NA TRBJ2-7 TRBV7-2 CASSLARESHYEQYF TGTGCCAGCAGCTTAGCGCGGGAATCCCACTACGAGCAGTACTTC
NA NA TRBJ2-2 TRBV7-2 CASSLVGELFF TGTGCCAGCAGCCTCGTAGGGGAGCTGTTTTTT
NA NA TRBJ1-1 TRBV6-5 CASKTPGQGNTEAFF TGTGCCAGCAAAACTCCGGGACAAGGGAACACTGAAGCTTTCTTT
NA TRBD2 TRBJ2-3 TRBV6-4 CASSGRSGSSPDTQYF TGTGCCAGCAGTGGAAGGAGCGGGAGTAGCCCAGATACGCAGTATTTT
NA TRBD1 TRBJ2-5 TRBV14 CASSQDGRRTGVEETQYF TGTGCCAGCAGCCAAGATGGGAGACGGACAGGGGTAGAGGAGACCCAGTACTTC
NA NA TRBJ2-6 TRBV19 CATTDSGANVLTF TGTGCCACTACTGACTCTGGGGCCAACGTCCTGACTTTC
NA TRBD1 TRBJ2-1 TRBV11-2 CASSRPGQGVVNEQFF TGTGCCAGCAGCCGGCCGGGACAGGGAGTGGTCAATGAGCAGTTCTTC
NA TRBD1 TRBJ1-5 TRBV19 CASSIIGQGYQPQHF TGTGCCAGTAGTATAATTGGACAGGGTTATCAGCCCCAGCATTTT
NA TRBD2 TRBJ2-7 TRBV27 CASGALAGGSNEQYF TGTGCCAGCGGAGCGCTAGCGGGGGGGAGCAACGAGCAGTACTTC
NA NA TRBJ1-1 TRBV5-1 CASSRGFMNTEAFF TGCGCCAGCAGCCGAGGATTCATGAACACTGAAGCTTTCTTT
NA NA TRBJ1-1 TRBV5-1 CASSLGDQGRVEAFF TGCGCCAGCAGCTTGGGGGACCAAGGGCGCGTTGAAGCTTTCTTT
few NA TRBJ1-5 TRBV6-1 CASSGPDSLLSNQPQHF TGTGCCAGCAGTGGCCCCGACAGTCTCCTTAGCAATCAGCCCCAGCATTTT
few TRBD1 TRBJ2-3 TRBV11-3 CASSSGQGNTDTQYF TGTGCCAGCAGCTCGGGACAGGGGAACACAGATACGCAGTATTTT
NA NA TRBJ1-2 TRBV27 CASSGGPGDMRWGGYTF TGTGCCAGCAGCGGGGGGCCGGGGGACATGAGGTGGGGTGGCTACACCTTC
NA TRBD2 TRBJ2-1 TRBV4-1 CASSQEGLAGAFEQFF TGCGCCAGCAGCCAAGAGGGACTAGCGGGAGCGTTTGAGCAGTTCTTC
once TRBD2 TRBJ2-7 TRBV18 CASSSRQGETSGRAYEQYF TGTGCCAGCTCATCAAGACAGGGGGAGACTAGCGGGAGAGCCTACGAGCAGTACTTC
NA TRBD1 TRBJ1-1 TRBV7-2 CASSRDREVTEAFF TGTGCCAGCAGCCGGGACAGGGAAGTGACTGAAGCTTTCTTT
NA TRBD2 TRBJ2-2 TRBV4-3 CASSLLAGAGTGELFF TGCGCCAGCAGCCTCCTAGCGGGGGCGGGGACCGGGGAGCTGTTTTTT
NA NA TRBJ1-5 TRBV7-2 CASSLGGHNSNQPQHF TGTGCCAGCAGCTTAGGTGGGCATAATAGCAATCAGCCCCAGCATTTT
once NA TRBJ2-3 TRBV30 CAWKEHAQTDTQYF TGTGCCTGGAAGGAGCACGCCCAAACAGATACGCAGTATTTT
NA NA TRBJ2-7 TRBV13 CASSFGGARAYEQYF TGTGCCAGCAGCTTTGGGGGGGCTCGAGCCTACGAGCAGTACTTC
NA NA TRBJ2-7 TRBV11-3 CASSLRDGSYEQYF TGTGCCAGCAGCTTAAGGGACGGCTCCTACGAGCAGTACTTC
NA TRBD2 TRBJ2-7 TRBV5-5 CASSLGTSGRAREQYF TGTGCCAGCAGCCTCGGGACTAGCGGGAGGGCTCGAGAGCAGTACTTC
NA TRBD1 TRBJ1-1 TRBV12-5 CASGFTGTGGNTEAFF TGTGCTAGTGGTTTCACCGGGACAGGGGGCAACACTGAAGCTTTCTTT
NA NA TRBJ1-4 TRBV28 CASSSPYATNEKLFF TGTGCCAGCAGTTCTCCATATGCAACTAATGAAAAACTGTTTTTT
few NA TRBJ1-1 TRBV19 CASSVGLNTEAFF TGTGCCAGTAGTGTGGGCCTGAACACTGAAGCTTTCTTT
NA TRBD1 TRBJ1-2 TRBV11-1 CASSPRWGDRGPKNYGYTF TGTGCCAGCAGCCCCCGCTGGGGTGACAGGGGGCCCAAGAACTATGGCTACACCTTC